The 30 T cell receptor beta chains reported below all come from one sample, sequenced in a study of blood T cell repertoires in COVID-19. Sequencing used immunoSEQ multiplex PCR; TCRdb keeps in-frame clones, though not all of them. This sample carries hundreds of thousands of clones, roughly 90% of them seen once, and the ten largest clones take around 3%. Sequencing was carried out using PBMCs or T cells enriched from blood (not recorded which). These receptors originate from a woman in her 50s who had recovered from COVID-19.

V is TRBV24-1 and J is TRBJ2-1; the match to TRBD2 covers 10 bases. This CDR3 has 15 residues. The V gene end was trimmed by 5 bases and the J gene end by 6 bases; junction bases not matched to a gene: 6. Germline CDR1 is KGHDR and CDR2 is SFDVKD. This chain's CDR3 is CATSGNSGRINEQFF. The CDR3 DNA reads TGTGCCACCAGTGGTAATAGCGGGAGGATCAATGAGCAGTTCTTC.

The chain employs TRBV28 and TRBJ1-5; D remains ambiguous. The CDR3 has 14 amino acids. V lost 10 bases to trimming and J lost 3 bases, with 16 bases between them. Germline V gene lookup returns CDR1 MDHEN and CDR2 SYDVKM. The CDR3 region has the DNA TGTGCCATAAAATCCCGGGTCCTCAATCAGCCCCAGCATTTT. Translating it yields CAIKSRVLNQPQHF. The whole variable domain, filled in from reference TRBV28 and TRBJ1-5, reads DVKVTQSSRYLVKRTGEKVFLECVQDMDHENMFWYRQDPGLGLRLIYFSYDVKMKEKGDIPEGYSVSREKKERFSLILESASTNQTSMYLCAIKSRVLNQPQHFGDGTRLSIL.

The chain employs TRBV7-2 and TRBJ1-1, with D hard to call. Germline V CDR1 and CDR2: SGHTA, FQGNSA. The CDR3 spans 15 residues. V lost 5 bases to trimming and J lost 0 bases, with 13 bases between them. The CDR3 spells CASSPLSILNTEAFF. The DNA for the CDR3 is TGTGCCAGCAGCCCACTTAGTATTCTGAACACTGAAGCTTTCTTT. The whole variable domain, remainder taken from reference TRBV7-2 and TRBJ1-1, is GAGVSQSPSNKVTEKGKDVELRCDPISGHTALYWYRQSLGQGLEFLIYFQGNSAPDKSGLPSDRFSAERTGGSVSTLTIQRTQQEDSAVYLCASSPLSILNTEAFFGQGTRLTVV.

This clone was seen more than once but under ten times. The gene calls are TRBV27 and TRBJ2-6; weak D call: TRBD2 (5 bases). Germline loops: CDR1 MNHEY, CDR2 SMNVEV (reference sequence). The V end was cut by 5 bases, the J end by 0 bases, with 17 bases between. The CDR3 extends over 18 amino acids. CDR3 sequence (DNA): TGTGCCAGCAGTGTAACCGGGATCCTGAGCTCTGGGGCCAACGTCCTGACTTTC. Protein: CASSVTGILSSGANVLTF.

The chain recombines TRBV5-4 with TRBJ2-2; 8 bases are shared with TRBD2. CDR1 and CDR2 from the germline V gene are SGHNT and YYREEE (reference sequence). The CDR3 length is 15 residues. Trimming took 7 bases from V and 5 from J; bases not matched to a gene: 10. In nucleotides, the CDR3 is TGTGCCAGCGGCCTCGGGTCTAGCGGGACCGGGGAGCTGTTTTTT. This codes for CASGLGSSGTGELFF. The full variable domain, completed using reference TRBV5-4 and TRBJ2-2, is ETGVTQSPTHLIKTRGQQVTLRCSSQSGHNTVSWYQQALGQGPQFIFQYYREEENGRGNFPPRFSGLQFPNYSSELNVNALELDDSALYLCASGLGSSGTGELFFGEGSRLTVL.

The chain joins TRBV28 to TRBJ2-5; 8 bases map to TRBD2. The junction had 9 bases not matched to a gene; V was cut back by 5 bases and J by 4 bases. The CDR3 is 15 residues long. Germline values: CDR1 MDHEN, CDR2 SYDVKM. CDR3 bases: TGTGCCAGCAGTCCAACCGGGGCGGGAGGAGAGACCCAGTACTTC. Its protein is CASSPTGAGGETQYF.

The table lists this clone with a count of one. This chain's CDR3 is CASSLFRDYEQYF. The CDR3, as DNA: TGTGCCAGCAGCTTATTCAGGGACTACGAGCAGTACTTC. The chain joins TRBV7-3 to TRBJ2-7; tentatively, D is TRBD1 (5 bases). In germline, CDR1 is SGHTA, CDR2 FQGTGA. The CDR3 covers 13 residues. V lost 2 bases to trimming and J lost 3 bases, with 8 bases between them.

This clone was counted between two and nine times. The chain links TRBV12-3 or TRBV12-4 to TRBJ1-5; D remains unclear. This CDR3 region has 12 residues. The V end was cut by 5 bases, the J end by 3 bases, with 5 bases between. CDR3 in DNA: TGTGCCAGCAGTATATCCAATCAGCCCCAGCATTTT. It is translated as CASSISNQPQHF.

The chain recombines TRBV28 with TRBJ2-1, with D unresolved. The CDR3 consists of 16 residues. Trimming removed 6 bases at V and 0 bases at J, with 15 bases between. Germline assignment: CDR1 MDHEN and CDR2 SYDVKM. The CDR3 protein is CASSALSPSSYNEQFF. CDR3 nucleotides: TGTGCCAGCAGCGCTCTTTCCCCTAGCTCCTACAATGAGCAGTTCTTC.

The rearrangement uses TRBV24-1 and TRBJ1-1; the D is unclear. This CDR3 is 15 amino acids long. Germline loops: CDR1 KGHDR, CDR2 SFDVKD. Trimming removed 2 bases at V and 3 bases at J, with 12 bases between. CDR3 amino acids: CATSDSAGLDTEAFF. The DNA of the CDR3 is TGTGCCACCAGTGATTCGGCGGGGTTGGACACTGAAGCTTTCTTT.

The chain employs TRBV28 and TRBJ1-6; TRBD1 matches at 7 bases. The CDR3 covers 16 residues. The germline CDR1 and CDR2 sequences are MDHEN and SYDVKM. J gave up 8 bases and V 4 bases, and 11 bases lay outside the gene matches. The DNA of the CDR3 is TGTGCCAGCAGTTGGGACAGTCGGTCGATGGATTCACCCCTCCACTTT. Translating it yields CASSWDSRSMDSPLHF.

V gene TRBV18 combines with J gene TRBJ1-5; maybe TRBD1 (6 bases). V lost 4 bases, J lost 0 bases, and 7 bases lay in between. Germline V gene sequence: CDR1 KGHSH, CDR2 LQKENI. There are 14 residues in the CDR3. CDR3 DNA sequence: TGTGCCAGCTCACGACAGGATAGCAATCAGCCCCAGCATTTT. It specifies CASSRQDSNQPQHF. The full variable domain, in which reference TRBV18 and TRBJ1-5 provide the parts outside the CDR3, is NAGVMQNPRHLVRRRGQEARLRCSPMKGHSHVYWYRQLPEEGLKFMVYLQKENIIDESGMPKERFSAEFPKEGPSILRIQQVVRGDSAAYFCASSRQDSNQPQHFGDGTRLSIL.

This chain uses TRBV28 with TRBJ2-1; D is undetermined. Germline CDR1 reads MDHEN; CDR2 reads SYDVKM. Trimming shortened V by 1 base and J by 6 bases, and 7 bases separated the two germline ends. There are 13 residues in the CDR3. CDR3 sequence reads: CASSLYLRNEQFF. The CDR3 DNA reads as TGTGCCAGCAGTTTATATCTCCGCAATGAGCAGTTCTTC.

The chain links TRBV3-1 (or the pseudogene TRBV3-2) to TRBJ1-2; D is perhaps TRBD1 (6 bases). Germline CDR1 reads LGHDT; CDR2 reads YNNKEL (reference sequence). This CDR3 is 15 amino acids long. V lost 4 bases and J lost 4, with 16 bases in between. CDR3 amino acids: CASSPDSNTAYGYTF. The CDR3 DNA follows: TGTGCCAGCAGCCCGGACAGTAATACCGCCTATGGCTACACCTTC.

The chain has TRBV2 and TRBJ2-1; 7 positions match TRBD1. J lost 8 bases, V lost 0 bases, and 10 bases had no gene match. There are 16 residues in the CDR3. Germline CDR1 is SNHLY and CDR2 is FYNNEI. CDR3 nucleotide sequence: TGTGCCAGCAGTGAAGCGGGGGTCGACAGGGTCGATGAGCAGTTCTTC. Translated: CASSEAGVDRVDEQFF.

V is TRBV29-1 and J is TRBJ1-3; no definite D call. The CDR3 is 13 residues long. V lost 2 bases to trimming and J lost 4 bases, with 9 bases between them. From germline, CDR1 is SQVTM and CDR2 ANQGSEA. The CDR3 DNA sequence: TGCAGCGTTGAATCCGGGGTCGGAAACACCATATATTTT. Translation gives CSVESGVGNTIYF.

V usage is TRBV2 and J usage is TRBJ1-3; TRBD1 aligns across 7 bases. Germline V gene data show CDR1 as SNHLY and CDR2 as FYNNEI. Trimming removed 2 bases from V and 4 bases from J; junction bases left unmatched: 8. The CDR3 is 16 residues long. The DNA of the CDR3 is TGTGCCAGCAGTGAACGGGAGGGGGCGGGCGGAAACACCATATATTTT. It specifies CASSEREGAGGNTIYF.

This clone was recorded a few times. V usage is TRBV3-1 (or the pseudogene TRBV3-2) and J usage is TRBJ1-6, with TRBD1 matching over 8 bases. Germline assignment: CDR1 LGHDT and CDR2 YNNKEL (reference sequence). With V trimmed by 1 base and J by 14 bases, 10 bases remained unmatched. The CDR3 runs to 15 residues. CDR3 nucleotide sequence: TGTGCCAGCAGCCAAGGGGACAGGAGGACCGTGACCCTCCACTTT. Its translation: CASSQGDRRTVTLHF.

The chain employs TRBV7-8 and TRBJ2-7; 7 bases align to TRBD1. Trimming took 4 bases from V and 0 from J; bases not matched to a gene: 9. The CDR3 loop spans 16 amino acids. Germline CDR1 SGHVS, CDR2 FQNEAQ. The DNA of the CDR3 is TGTGCCAGCAGCTCGAAAAGGGACAGACCCTCCTACGAGCAGTACTTC. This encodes CASSSKRDRPSYEQYF.

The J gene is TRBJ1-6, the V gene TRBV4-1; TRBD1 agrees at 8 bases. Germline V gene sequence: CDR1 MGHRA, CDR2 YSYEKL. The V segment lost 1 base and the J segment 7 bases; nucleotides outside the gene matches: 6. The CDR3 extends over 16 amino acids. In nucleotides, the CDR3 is TGCGCCAGCAGCCAAGCGGGCAGGGGGCAGAATTCACCCCTCCACTTT. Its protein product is CASSQAGRGQNSPLHF.

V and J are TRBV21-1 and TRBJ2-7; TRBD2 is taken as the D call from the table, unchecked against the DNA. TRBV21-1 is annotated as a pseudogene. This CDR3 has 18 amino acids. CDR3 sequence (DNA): TGTGCCAGCAGCAAAGTACGAGGGCGCGCAAACAGCTCCTACGAGCAGTACTTC. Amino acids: CASSKVRGRANSSYEQYF.

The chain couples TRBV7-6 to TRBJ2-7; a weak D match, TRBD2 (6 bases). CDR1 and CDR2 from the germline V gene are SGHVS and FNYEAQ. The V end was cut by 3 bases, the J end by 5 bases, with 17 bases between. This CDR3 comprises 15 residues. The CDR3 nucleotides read TGTGCCAGCAGCTTCCTGGAGGGCCCTTCCAACGAGCAGTACTTC. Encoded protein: CASSFLEGPSNEQYF.

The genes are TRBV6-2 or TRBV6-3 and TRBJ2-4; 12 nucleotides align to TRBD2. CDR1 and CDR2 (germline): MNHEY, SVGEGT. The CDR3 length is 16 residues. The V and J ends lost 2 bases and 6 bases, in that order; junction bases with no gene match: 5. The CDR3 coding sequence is TGTGCCAGCAGTTACCAACCGACTAGCGGGAGAAACATTCAGTACTTC. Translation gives CASSYQPTSGRNIQYF.

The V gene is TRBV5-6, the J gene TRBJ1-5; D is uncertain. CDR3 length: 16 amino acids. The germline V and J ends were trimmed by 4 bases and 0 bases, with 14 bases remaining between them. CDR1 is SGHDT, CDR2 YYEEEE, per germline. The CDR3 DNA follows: TGTGCCAGCAGCCGTCCGCGGGTTACTAGCAATCAGCCCCAGCATTTT. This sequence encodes CASSRPRVTSNQPQHF.

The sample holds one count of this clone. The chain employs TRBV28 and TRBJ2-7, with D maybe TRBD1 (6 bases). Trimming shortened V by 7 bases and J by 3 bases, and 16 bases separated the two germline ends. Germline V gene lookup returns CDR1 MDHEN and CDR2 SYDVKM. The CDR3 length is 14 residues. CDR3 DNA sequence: TGTGCCAGCAACGGGGCAGGGGATTACTACGAGCAGTACTTC. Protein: CASNGAGDYYEQYF.

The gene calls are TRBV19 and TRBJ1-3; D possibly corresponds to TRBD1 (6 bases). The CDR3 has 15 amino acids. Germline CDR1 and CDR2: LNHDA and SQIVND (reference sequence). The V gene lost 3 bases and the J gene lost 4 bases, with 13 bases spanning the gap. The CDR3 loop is CASSIWGPTGNTIYF. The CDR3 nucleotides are TGTGCCAGTAGTATCTGGGGGCCTACCGGAAACACCATATATTTT.

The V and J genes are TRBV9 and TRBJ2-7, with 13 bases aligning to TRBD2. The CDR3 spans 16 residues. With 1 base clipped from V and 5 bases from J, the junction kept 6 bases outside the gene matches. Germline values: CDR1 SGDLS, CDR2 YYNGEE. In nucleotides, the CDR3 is TGTGCCAGCAGCGTACAAAGGACTAGCGGGAGTGACGAGCAGTACTTC. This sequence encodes CASSVQRTSGSDEQYF.

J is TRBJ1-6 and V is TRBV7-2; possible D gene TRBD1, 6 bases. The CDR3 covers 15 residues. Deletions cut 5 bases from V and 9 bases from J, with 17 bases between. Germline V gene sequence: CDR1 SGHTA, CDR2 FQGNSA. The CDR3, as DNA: TGTGCCAGCAGCGGCTCCAGGGGAGATAGTTCACCCCTCCACTTT. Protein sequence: CASSGSRGDSSPLHF. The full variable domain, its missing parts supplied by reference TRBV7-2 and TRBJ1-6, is GAGVSQSPSNKVTEKGKDVELRCDPISGHTALYWYRQSLGQGLEFLIYFQGNSAPDKSGLPSDRFSAERTGGSVSTLTIQRTQQEDSAVYLCASSGSRGDSSPLHFGNGTRLTVT.

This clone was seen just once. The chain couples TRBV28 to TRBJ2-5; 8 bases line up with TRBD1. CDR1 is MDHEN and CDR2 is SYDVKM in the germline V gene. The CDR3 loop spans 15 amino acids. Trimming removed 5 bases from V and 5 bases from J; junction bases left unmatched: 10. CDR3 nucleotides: TGTGCCAGCAGTCGCTTGCAGGGGGCCAGGGAGACCCAGTACTTC. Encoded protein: CASSRLQGARETQYF.

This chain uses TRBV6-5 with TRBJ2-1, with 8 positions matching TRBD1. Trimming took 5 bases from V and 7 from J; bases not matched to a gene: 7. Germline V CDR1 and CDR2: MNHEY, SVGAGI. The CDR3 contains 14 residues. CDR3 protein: CASSNGQGGNEQFF. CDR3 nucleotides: TGTGCCAGCAGTAACGGACAGGGTGGGAATGAGCAGTTCTTC.